This TCR beta chain was captured in a study of Graves' ophthalmopathy and Graves' hyperthyroidism. Study-level findings and limits: Among thyroid clonotypes expanded above 0.001 frequency, most also appeared in blood.

TCR beta CDR3 regions were amplified from RNA transcripts. HTBI primers served in a first-round RT-PCR, which a second-round multiplex PCR followed. TCRdb reprocessed the multiplex PCR reads with MiXCR, giving one entry per CDR3 protein. This table has some 520,000 distinct CDR3 sequences, roughly 14% appearing once. This clonotype came up many times. Its matching antigen is unknown. The V gene end was trimmed by 7 bases and the J gene end by 3 bases; junction bases not matched to a gene: 6. The germline V gene encodes CDR1 MDHEN and CDR2 SYDVKM. The CDR3 length is 13 residues. PBMCs stemmed from 10 ml of fresh peripheral blood.

Sequencing was done on a sample of blood. This TCR came from a young woman with Graves' ophthalmopathy. The rearrangement uses TRBV28 and TRBJ2-7; 7 nucleotides match TRBD1. CDR3 region: CASKRGGFYEQYF. The CDR3 bases are TGTGCCAGCAAGAGAGGGGGCTTCTACGAGCAGTACTTC.